This is a list of T cell receptor beta chains from one sample in a study of a mutant IDH1 vaccine in newly diagnosed glioma. These TCRs' antigens remain unknown. Profiled with immunoSEQ multiplex PCR; TCRdb holds only in-frame clones, not every one. The sample records approximately 51,000 clones, around 80% being singletons. Sequenced material: PBMCs, taken from a glioma patient whose treatment included an IDH1 peptide vaccine. The receptors here all came from a woman in her thirties or forties with glioma. The CDR3 runs from the conserved cysteine through the conserved F or W. A D gene is named only where the DNA matches it firmly. The listing skips clone size in some rows; elsewhere it reads once, few, many or a size class.

d_call clone_size j_call v_call cdr3_nt cdr3_aa
- few TRBJ2-2 TRBV25-1 TGTGCCAGCAGTGATTTTTCCCGGGTTCCCGGGGAGCTGTTTTTT CASSDFSRVPGELFF
- - TRBJ2-7 TRBV5-1 TGCGCCAGCAGCTTGGGGCAATTCGGGGAGGCCTACGAGCAGTACTTC CASSLGQFGEAYEQYF
TRBD1 - TRBJ2-7 TRBV19 TGTGCCAGTAGTATAGATCTGGGGACAGGGAGCTCCTACGAGCAGTACTTC CASSIDLGTGSSYEQYF
- - TRBJ2-7 TRBV6-5 TGTGCCAGCAGTTACTCGGGGTATCCCGCCGAGCAGTACTTC CASSYSGYPAEQYF
TRBD2 - TRBJ2-2 TRBV9 TGTGCCAGCAGCCTGACTAGCGGGGGTGTCACCGGGGAGCTGTTTTTT CASSLTSGGVTGELFF
- - TRBJ2-7 TRBV30 TGTGCTGGGGCGGGTCCCTACGAGCAGTACTTC CAGAGPYEQYF
- - TRBJ2-3 TRBV14 TGTGCCAGCAGCCCTTACGGCTCCCCAGATACGCAGTATTTT CASSPYGSPDTQYF
- - TRBJ2-3 TRBV9 TGTGCCAGCAGCGTAGTCTACGCAGATACGCAGTATTTT CASSVVYADTQYF
- - TRBJ1-3 TRBV30 TGTGCCTGGAGCACCTGGGGGGCTCAAGGAAACACCATATATTTT CAWSTWGAQGNTIYF
TRBD1 - TRBJ2-1 TRBV13 TGTGCCAGCAGGGGAAGGGGGCAAGCCTACAATGAGCAGTTCTTC CASRGRGQAYNEQFF
- - TRBJ1-3 TRBV6-6 TGTGCCAGCGGAAACCGCCGGGGGAGCTCTGGAAACACCATATATTTT CASGNRRGSSGNTIYF
TRBD1 - TRBJ1-2 TRBV6-1 TGTGCCAGCAGCGCCGGGACAGGGGGTACCTATGGCTACACCTTC CASSAGTGGTYGYTF
TRBD1 - TRBJ1-4 TRBV6-6 TGTGCCAGCAGTTACCCGACAGGGACTAATGAAAAACTGTTTTTT CASSYPTGTNEKLFF
TRBD1 - TRBJ1-2 TRBV9 TGTGCCAGCAGCCCACCGGGACAGGGAACCGCTGGCTACACCTTC CASSPPGQGTAGYTF
- few TRBJ1-1 TRBV7-2 TGTGCCAGCAGCCGTGACACCCTGGACACTGAAGCTTTCTTT CASSRDTLDTEAFF
- - TRBJ1-3 TRBV5-1 TGCGCCAGCAGCTTGGCAGGGTACGGAAACACCATATATTTT CASSLAGYGNTIYF
- - TRBJ2-1 TRBV11-2 TGTGCCAGCAGACCTCCTGGGACCGCGCCCTACAATGAGCAGTTCTTC CASRPPGTAPYNEQFF
- once TRBJ2-7 TRBV7-8 TGTGCCAGCAGCTCTACGGGACACTTTACTTCCTACGAGCAGTACTTC CASSSTGHFTSYEQYF
TRBD1 - TRBJ1-6 TRBV7-2 TGTGCCAGCAGCGCGGGACAGGGGAATTATTCACCCCTCCACTTT CASSAGQGNYSPLHF
- once TRBJ1-2 TRBV18 TGTGCCAGCTCACCATCCCCCACCTGGCCTATCCCCTTC CASSPSPTWPIPF
- - TRBJ2-7 TRBV5-1 TGCGCCAGCAGCTTGGCCAAAGGGAAATCATCCTACGAGCAGTACTTC CASSLAKGKSSYEQYF
- - TRBJ1-3 TRBV7-8 TGTGCCAGCACCCCTCTTAATAGAAACACCATATATTTT CASTPLNRNTIYF
TRBD1 once TRBJ1-4 TRBV6-5 TGTGCCAGCAGTTCGAGTAGAAGGACAGGGGTCGAAAAACTGTTTTTT CASSSSRRTGVEKLFF
- - TRBJ2-5 TRBV4-2 TGTGCCAGCAGCCAAGGCTACGGGGGTGAAGAGACCCAGTACTTC CASSQGYGGEETQYF
- few TRBJ2-3 TRBV9 TGTGCCAGCAGCCCCCGGTCGATTTCAGATACGCAGTATTTT CASSPRSISDTQYF
- - TRBJ1-2 TRBV6-5 TGTGCCAGCAGTTACCCTGATTACTATGGCTACACCTTC CASSYPDYYGYTF
- - TRBJ2-6 TRBV6-5 TGTGCCAGCAGGTCGGCTTCTGGGGCCAACGTCCTGACTTTC CASRSASGANVLTF
TRBD2 - TRBJ2-3 TRBV5-1 TGCGCCAGCACCCGGGGGGGTAGCACAGATACGCAGTATTTT CASTRGGSTDTQYF
- - TRBJ1-1 TRBV5-4 TGTGCCAGCAGCCCCCCAAGGGGCATGAACACTGAAGCTTTCTTT CASSPPRGMNTEAFF
TRBD1 - TRBJ2-1 TRBV7-3 TGTGCCAGCAGCCTCGGACAGGGGGCACACAATGAGCAGTTCTTC CASSLGQGAHNEQFF
- - TRBJ1-2 TRBV6-6 TGTGCCAGCAGGCAGCATAGGGGAGATGGCTACACCTTC CASRQHRGDGYTF
TRBD1 - TRBJ2-1 TRBV5-5 TGTGCCAGCAGCCAACCACTGAAGGGGGCGAAGGGCAATGAGCAGTTCTTC CASSQPLKGAKGNEQFF
- few TRBJ1-1 TRBV5-1 TGCGCCAGCAGCTTGAGGGGGACTGAAGCTTTCTTT CASSLRGTEAFF
- once TRBJ2-7 TRBV19 TGTGCCAGTAGTATGGGGACCCTTAACGAGCAGTACTTC CASSMGTLNEQYF
- - TRBJ1-3 TRBV18 TGTGCCAGCTCACCACAGACAGGACCGCTCTCTGGAAACACCATATATTTT CASSPQTGPLSGNTIYF
- once TRBJ2-7 TRBV18 TGTGCCAGCTCGCCTATTGGGGGACCCTACGAGCAGTACTTC CASSPIGGPYEQYF
TRBD1 - TRBJ2-1 TRBV7-9 TGTGCCAGCAGCTCGACCGGGACAGGGGGAGATGAGCAGTTCTTC CASSSTGTGGDEQFF
TRBD1 - TRBJ2-7 TRBV10-1 TGCGCCAGCAGTGAACTAAGGACAGGCGAGCAGTACTTC CASSELRTGEQYF
TRBD1 - TRBJ1-2 TRBV6-5 TGTGCCAGCAGTTACTCGATAGGCAGGGGGCAATATGGCTACACCTTC CASSYSIGRGQYGYTF
- - TRBJ1-6 TRBV12-5 TGTGCTAGTGGTTTCCTTCTGGAACCCACATTGTCGGCCCTCCACTTT CASGFLLEPTLSALHF
- - TRBJ2-3 TRBV2 TGTGCCAGCTTCGACGGTAATACGCAGTATTTT CASFDGNTQYF
- - TRBJ2-5 TRBV7-2 TGTGCCAGCAGCTTCTTAGGGCTTAGCGGATCAAAAGAGACCCAGTACTTC CASSFLGLSGSKETQYF
- - TRBJ2-7 TRBV12-5 TGTGCTAGTGGACAAGGACAGAGCTCCTACGAGCAGTACTTC CASGQGQSSYEQYF
- - TRBJ2-7 TRBV10-1 TGCGCCAGCAGTGTTGGCAGGGGACCCTACGAGCAGTACTTC CASSVGRGPYEQYF
- - TRBJ1-4 TRBV9 TGTGCCAGCAGCGTCTCTGCCGCAACTAATGAAAAACTGTTTTTT CASSVSAATNEKLFF
- - TRBJ2-5 TRBV7-7 TGTGCTAGCAGCTTTGACGGGACCCAGTACTTC CASSFDGTQYF
- once TRBJ1-3 TRBV10-1 TGCGCCAGCAGTGAGTCGCCGGGGGCCGCCGGAAACACCATATATTTT CASSESPGAAGNTIYF
- - TRBJ1-1 TRBV12-5 TGTGCTAGTGGTTCGACCACAGTGAATGAAGCTTTCTTT CASGSTTVNEAFF
- - TRBJ1-3 TRBV9 TGTGCCAGCAGCCCTCATCACACAGCAGGAAACACCATATATTTT CASSPHHTAGNTIYF
- - TRBJ2-5 TRBV15 TGTGCCACCAGCACGAGGAAGGAAGAGACCCAGTACTTC CATSTRKEETQYF
TRBD1 - TRBJ1-6 TRBV6-1 TGTGCCAGCCGACGACAGGGGCAAGAGAATTCACCCCTCCACTTT CASRRQGQENSPLHF
TRBD1 - TRBJ2-2 TRBV19 TGTGCCAGTAACTACGCGCGACAGGGAGAGTCCGGGGAGCTGTTTTTT CASNYARQGESGELFF
- - TRBJ2-3 TRBV9 TGTGCCAGCAGCGAGGCTGACACAGATACGCAGTATTTT CASSEADTDTQYF
TRBD1 once TRBJ1-1 TRBV6-1 TGTGCCAGCAGTGGATGGACAGGGGGAGGGGTGAACACTGAAGCTTTCTTT CASSGWTGGGVNTEAFF